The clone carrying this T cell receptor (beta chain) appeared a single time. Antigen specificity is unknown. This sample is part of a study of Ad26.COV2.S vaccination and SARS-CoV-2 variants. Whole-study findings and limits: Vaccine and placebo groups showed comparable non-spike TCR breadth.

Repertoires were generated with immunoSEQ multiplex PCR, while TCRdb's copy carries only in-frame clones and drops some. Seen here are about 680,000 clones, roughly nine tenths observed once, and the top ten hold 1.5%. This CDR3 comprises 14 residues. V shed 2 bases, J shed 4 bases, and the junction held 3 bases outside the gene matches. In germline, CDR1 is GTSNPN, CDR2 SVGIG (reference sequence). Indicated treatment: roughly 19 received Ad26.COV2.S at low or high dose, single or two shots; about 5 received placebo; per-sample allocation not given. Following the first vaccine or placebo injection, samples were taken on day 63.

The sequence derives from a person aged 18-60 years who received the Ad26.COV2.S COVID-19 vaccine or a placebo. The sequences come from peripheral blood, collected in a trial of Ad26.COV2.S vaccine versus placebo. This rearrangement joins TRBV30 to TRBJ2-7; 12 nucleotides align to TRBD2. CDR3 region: CAWSILAGGYEQYF. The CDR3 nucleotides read TGTGCCTGGAGTATACTAGCGGGGGGTTACGAGCAGTACTTC.